This T cell receptor beta chain was captured by sequencing in a study of blood T cell repertoires in COVID-19. Whole-study context: In each case, the material was cDNA or gDNA derived from T cells, B-cell-depleted T cells, or PBMCs.

The study recruited people aged roughly 18 to 95 years across approximately 24 US areas. Clinical history as reported by participants underpinned cohort assignment. Shortly before study entry, within 2 weeks, exposed participants had met a COVID-19 case. After removal of 7 bases from V and 4 bases from J, the junction contained 5 bases not matched to a gene. Germline CDR1 SQVTM, CDR2 ANQGSEA. This CDR3 comprises 13 residues. Method: immunoSEQ multiplex PCR; TCRdb's copy keeps in-frame clones and lacks some. The data show under 400,000 clones, around nine tenths seen once. The V call is TRBV29-1, the J call TRBJ1-2, with 11 nucleotides matching TRBD1. Specimen: PBMCs or T cells enriched from blood (not recorded which). This TCR came from a woman in her 30s who had been exposed to COVID-19. This CDR3 is CSAGTGGGYGYTF. The CDR3 bases are TGCAGCGCGGGGACAGGGGGAGGCTATGGCTACACCTTC.